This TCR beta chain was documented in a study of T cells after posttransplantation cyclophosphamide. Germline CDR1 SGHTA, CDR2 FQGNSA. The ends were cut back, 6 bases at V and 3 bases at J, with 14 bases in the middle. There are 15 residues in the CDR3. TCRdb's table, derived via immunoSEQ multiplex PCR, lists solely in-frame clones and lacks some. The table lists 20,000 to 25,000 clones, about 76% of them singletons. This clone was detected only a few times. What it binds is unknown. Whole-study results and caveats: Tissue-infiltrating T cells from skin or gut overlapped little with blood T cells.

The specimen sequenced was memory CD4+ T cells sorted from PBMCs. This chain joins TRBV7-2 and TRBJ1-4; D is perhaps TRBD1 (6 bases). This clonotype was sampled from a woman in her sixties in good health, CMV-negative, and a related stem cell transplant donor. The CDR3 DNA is TGTGCCAGCAGTAAGAGGGGGGGAGCTAATGAAAAACTGTTTTTT. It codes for CASSKRGGANEKLFF.